This is a list of T cell receptor beta chains from one sample in a study of OX40 agonist ivuxolimab in advanced cancers. Generated by immunoSEQ multiplex PCR, the TCRdb table keeps only in-frame clones and is missing some. In the table there are 45,000 to 65,000 clones, about 85% of which are singletons. The sample consisted of CD4+ or CD8+ T cells sorted from blood, taken in a trial of the OX40 agonist ivuxolimab. Receptor source: an adult with an advanced solid tumor such as melanoma, head and neck, liver or kidney cancer. CDR3s include the opening cysteine and the closing phenylalanine or tryptophan. A D gene is named only where the DNA matches it firmly. Where a row states a size, it is once, few, many or the class of an expanded clone; other rows omit it.

TGCGCCAGCAGCCAAAAGACAGGGGGAGTAGAGACCCAGTACTTC,CASSQKTGGVETQYF,TRBV5-1,TRBD1,TRBJ2-5,.
TGTGCCAGTAGTGACGAAGTGACTATTGCAACTAATGAAAAACTGTTTTTT,CASSDEVTIATNEKLFF,TRBV19,.,TRBJ1-4,.
TGCGCCAGCGGGACAGGGAGGAATGAGCAGTTCTTC,CASGTGRNEQFF,TRBV5-1,TRBD1,TRBJ2-1,.
TGCGCCAGCAGCCAAGATTACCGGACCCAGTACTTC,CASSQDYRTQYF,TRBV4-1,.,TRBJ2-5,once
TGTGCCAGCAGTTACTTAGGAACAGATACGCAGTATTTT,CASSYLGTDTQYF,TRBV6-5,.,TRBJ2-3,few
TGCAGCGTGGGACAGGGATCCTACGAGCAGTACTTC,CSVGQGSYEQYF,TRBV29-1,TRBD1,TRBJ2-7,few
TGTGCCAGCAGCTTCGACGTCTCTATCTCTGGGGCCAACGTCCTGACTTTC,CASSFDVSISGANVLTF,TRBV7-9,.,TRBJ2-6,.
TGTGCCAGCAGCCCGACAGGGGTAGGTGGCTCCTACGAGCAGTACTTC,CASSPTGVGGSYEQYF,TRBV14,TRBD1,TRBJ2-7,.
TGCGCCAGCAGCCCACAGGAGGGAGTCCAAGAGACCCAGTACTTC,CASSPQEGVQETQYF,TRBV4-1,.,TRBJ2-5,.
TGTGCCAGCAGACAGGGCGTAAATGAAAAACTGTTTTTT,CASRQGVNEKLFF,TRBV7-9,.,TRBJ1-4,.
TGTGCCTGGAGTACCGGGGGGGCCACCTACAATGAGCAGTTCTTC,CAWSTGGATYNEQFF,TRBV30,TRBD2,TRBJ2-1,.
TGTGCCAGCAGCGAGACTAGCCCCCAGTATTTT,CASSETSPQYF,TRBV9,TRBD2,TRBJ2-3,.
TGCGCCAGCAGCCCGCAGGTGGGACCGATGATGAACACTGAAGCTTTCTTT,CASSPQVGPMMNTEAFF,TRBV4-1,.,TRBJ1-1,.
TGTGCCACCAGCACTAGCGGGGGAGGAGGAAACATTCAGTACTTC,CATSTSGGGGNIQYF,TRBV15,TRBD2,TRBJ2-4,medium-sized
TGTGCTAGTGGTTTTGCCGTAGGGGGGCAGTCGGCCTATGGCTACACCTTC,CASGFAVGGQSAYGYTF,TRBV12-5,.,TRBJ1-2,.
TGTGCCAGCAGCTTAGGGGGGAGGGGTGAGCAGTTCTTC,CASSLGGRGEQFF,TRBV7-2,TRBD2,TRBJ2-1,.
TGCGCCAGCAGCCAAGATGGGGGGGCGGAGGGCTACACCTTC,CASSQDGGAEGYTF,TRBV4-3,.,TRBJ1-2,.
TGTGCCACCAGCAGAGATAGGCCGATCATAGGTTGGCCCCAGCATTTT,CATSRDRPIIGWPQHF,TRBV15,.,TRBJ1-5,.
TGTGCCAGCAGCTTAAGCAGCACAGATACGCAGTATTTT,CASSLSSTDTQYF,TRBV7-9,.,TRBJ2-3,.
TGCGCCAGCAGCTTGGTGTCAGGCAGCACAGATACGCAGTATTTT,CASSLVSGSTDTQYF,TRBV5-1,.,TRBJ2-3,.
TGCGCCAGCAGCCATTCCGGGACAGGTTTTAAGTATGGCTACACCTTC,CASSHSGTGFKYGYTF,TRBV4-1,TRBD1,TRBJ1-2,.
TGTGCCAGCAGCTTAGAGGTAGCGGGGGTCAATGAGCAGTTCTTC,CASSLEVAGVNEQFF,TRBV7-6,TRBD2,TRBJ2-1,.
TGTGCCAGCACCGCCACAGGAATCCATGAGCAGTTCTTC,CASTATGIHEQFF,TRBV6-1,.,TRBJ2-1,.
TGTGCCAGCAGTGAAGAGCTAGGACCCCTTCTTTACGAGCAGTACTTC,CASSEELGPLLYEQYF,TRBV6-1,.,TRBJ2-7,.
TGTGCCAGCAGCAGGGTTGGCAATAATTCACCCCTCCACTTT,CASSRVGNNSPLHF,TRBV11-1,.,TRBJ1-6,.
TGCGCCAGCAGCTTGGGTTGGGGGGCTTCTGAAGCTTTCTTT,CASSLGWGASEAFF,TRBV5-1,.,TRBJ1-1,once
TGTGCCACCAGCAGTGACAGGGCCCTGCAAGATACGCAGTATTTT,CATSSDRALQDTQYF,TRBV15,TRBD1,TRBJ2-3,.
TGTGCCAGTACCTCCTCGGGGTCTGGGTACACTGAAGCTTTCTTT,CASTSSGSGYTEAFF,TRBV19,.,TRBJ1-1,once
TGTGCCTGGATTCCGGATCCGCACAATGAGCAGTTCTTC,CAWIPDPHNEQFF,TRBV30,.,TRBJ2-1,once